In its sample, the clone carrying this T cell receptor (beta chain) was seen many times. V lost 7 bases and J lost 4, with 15 bases in between. The germline V gene has CDR1 MNHNS and CDR2 SASEGT. The CDR3 covers 14 residues. What was amplified from RNA transcripts were TCR beta CDR3 regions. A set of HTBI primers served as the primers for a first-round RT-PCR of the TCR CDR3. TCRdb itself ran the multiplex PCR reads through MiXCR, one entry per CDR3 protein. The table lists about 270,000 distinct CDR3 sequences, roughly 15% of them singletons. The data were obtained in a study of T cells in Graves' hyperthyroidism and ophthalmopathy.

The sequenced material came from blood. This sequence was found in a woman between 45 and 65 years old with Graves' hyperthyroidism that later progressed to Graves' ophthalmopathy. This rearrangement joins TRBV6-1 to TRBJ2-3, with D maybe TRBD2 (7 bases). In DNA form, the CDR3 reads TGTGCCAGCACCCCGGACAGCGGGGCAGATACGCAGTATTTT. Translation: CASTPDSGADTQYF.